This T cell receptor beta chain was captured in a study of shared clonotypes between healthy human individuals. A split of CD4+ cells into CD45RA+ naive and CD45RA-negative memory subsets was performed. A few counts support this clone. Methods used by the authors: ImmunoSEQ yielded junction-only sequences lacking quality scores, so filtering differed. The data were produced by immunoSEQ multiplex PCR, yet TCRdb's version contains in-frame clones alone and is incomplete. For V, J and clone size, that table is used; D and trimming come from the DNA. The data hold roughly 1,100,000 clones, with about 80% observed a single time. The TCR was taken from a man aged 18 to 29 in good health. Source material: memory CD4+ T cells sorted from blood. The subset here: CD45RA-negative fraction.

The CDR3, as DNA: TGTGCCAGCAGCTCCGGACAGGGGGCTTACGAGCAGTACTTC. Residues: CASSSGQGAYEQYF. J is TRBJ2-7 and V is TRBV7-2, with 11 bases that match TRBD1. V lost 4 bases and J lost 4; bases outside the gene matches: 3. Looked up from germline, CDR1 is SGHTA and CDR2 is FQGNSA. This CDR3 contains 14 residues.